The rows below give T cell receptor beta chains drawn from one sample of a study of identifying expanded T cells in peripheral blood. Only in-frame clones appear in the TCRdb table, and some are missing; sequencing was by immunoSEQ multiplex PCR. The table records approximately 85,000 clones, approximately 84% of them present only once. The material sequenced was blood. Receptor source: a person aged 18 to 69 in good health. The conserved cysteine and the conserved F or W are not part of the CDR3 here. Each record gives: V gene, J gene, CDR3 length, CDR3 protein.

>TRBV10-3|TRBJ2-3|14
AISVAGALKVNTQY
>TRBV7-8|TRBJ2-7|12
ASSITGGTYEQY
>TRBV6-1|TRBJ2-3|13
ASSDGLAGTDTQY
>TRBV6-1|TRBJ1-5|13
ASSVVRGGDQPQH
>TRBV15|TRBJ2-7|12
ATRATGVSNEQY
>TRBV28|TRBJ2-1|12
ASSLHASYNEQF
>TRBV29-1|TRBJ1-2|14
SVEVQGLLANYGYT
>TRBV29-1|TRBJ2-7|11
SVIGAGQGKQY
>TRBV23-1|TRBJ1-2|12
ASTPGIPKYDYT
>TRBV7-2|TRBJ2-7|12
ASNPGQGAGEQY
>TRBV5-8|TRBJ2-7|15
ASSFGKFGTGVTEQY
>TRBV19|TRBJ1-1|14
ASRGLRQGEMAEAF
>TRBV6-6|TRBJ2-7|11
ASNGDAAYEQY
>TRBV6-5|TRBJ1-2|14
ASSYSRQGREDGYT
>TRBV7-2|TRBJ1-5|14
ASSLTGGYSDQPQH
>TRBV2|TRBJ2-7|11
ASSESVSYEQY
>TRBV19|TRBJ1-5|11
ASRPIGNQPQH
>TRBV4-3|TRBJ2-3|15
ASSHRGGGPSTDTQY
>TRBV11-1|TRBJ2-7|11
ASSPPLGGRRY
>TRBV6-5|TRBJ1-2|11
ASSRQGAGGYT
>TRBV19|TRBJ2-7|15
ASSLSGTGTSGYEQY
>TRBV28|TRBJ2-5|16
ASSSYVSGLAGVETQY
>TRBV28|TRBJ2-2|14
ASSLRGRSNTGELF
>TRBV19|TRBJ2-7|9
ASSTDYEQY
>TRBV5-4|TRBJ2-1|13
ASSFGTSSVNEQF
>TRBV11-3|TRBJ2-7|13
ASRGGQQSSYEQY
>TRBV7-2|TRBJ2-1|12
ASSSNLGVNEQF
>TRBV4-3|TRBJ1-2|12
ASSQDGEIGGYT
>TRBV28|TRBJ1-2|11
ATGGRANYGYT
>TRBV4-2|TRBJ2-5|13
ASRSTSGSQETQY
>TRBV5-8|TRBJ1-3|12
ASSLRLNGNTIY
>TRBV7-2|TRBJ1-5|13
ASSLKAGDNQPQH
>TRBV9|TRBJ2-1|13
ASSATGTSYNEQF
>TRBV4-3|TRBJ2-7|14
ASSQEKPGNSYEQY
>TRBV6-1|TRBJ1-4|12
ASSEGQFNEKLF
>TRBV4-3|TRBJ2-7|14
ASSQADGTPSYEQY
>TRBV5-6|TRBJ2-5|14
ASSRISSGGWETQY
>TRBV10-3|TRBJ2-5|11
AITSSGGETQY
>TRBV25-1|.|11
ASTQKGIYEQY
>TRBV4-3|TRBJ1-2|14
ASSQDWSVSYYGYT
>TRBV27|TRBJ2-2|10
ASSLGNGELF
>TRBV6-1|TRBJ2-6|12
ASSPPDEANVLT
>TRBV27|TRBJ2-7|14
ASSTTGDRAIYEQY
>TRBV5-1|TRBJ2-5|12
ASSPRQGQETQY
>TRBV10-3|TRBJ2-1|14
AISEPGTSGREGQF
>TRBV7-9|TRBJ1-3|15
ASSPHGTLYSGNTIY
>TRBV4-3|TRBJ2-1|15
ASSRTPLAGGPNEQF
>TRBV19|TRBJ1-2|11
ASVGLPNYGYT
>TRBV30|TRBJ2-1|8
AYEAGEQF